A single sample gave rise to the 21 T cell receptor beta chains below, sequenced in a study of CD8+CD57+ T cells in acquired aplastic anemia. All patients picked for sequencing had shown, by flow cytometry, an expansion of CD8+CD57+ cells. Genomic DNA templated the TCR beta VDJ and CDR3 profiling. TCRdb itself ran the reads through MiXCR, one entry per CDR3 protein. The profile covers around 290,000 distinct CDR3 sequences, with approximately 60% appearing a single time and around 1.3% taken by the ten largest. The sequenced material came from sorted CD4+, CD8+, or CD8+CD57+ T cells (not recorded which) from PBMCs. The source is a human donor with aplastic anemia.

This clonotype has ten or more counts. The V call is TRBV12-3 or TRBV12-4, the J call TRBJ2-1; TRBD1 matches 10 bases. V lost 6 bases and J lost 5; bases outside the gene matches: 10. The CDR3 loop spans 16 amino acids. CDR3 in DNA: TGTGCCAGCAGGGAGCTTGGAGGGACAGGGGACAATGAGCAGTTCTTC. Translated: CASRELGGTGDNEQFF.

This clonotype was counted many times. The gene calls are TRBV5-1 and TRBJ1-3, with TRBD1 as a possible D gene (5 bases). The CDR3 loop spans 14 amino acids. V was clipped by 0 bases and J by 4 bases, with 8 bases between them. From germline, CDR1 is SGHRS and CDR2 YFSETQ. CDR3 sequence: CASSLAGFGNTIYF. The CDR3 nucleotides are TGCGCCAGCAGCTTGGCAGGGTTCGGAAACACCATATATTTT.

V is TRBV19 and J is TRBJ1-5; tentative D call: TRBD1 (6 bases). The CDR3 has 16 residues. The germline CDR1 and CDR2 sequences are LNHDA and SQIVND (reference sequence). V was shortened by 9 bases and J by 4 bases, with 22 bases between the two germline ends. This chain's CDR3 is CASRGREGTSNQPQHF. In DNA form, the CDR3 reads TGTGCCAGCCGAGGGCGGGAGGGGACATCGAATCAGCCCCAGCATTTT.

This clonotype occurred once. The V gene is TRBV2, the J gene TRBJ2-7; 9 nucleotides match TRBD1. V lost 6 bases to trimming and J lost 1 base; unmatched junction nucleotides: 4. The CDR3 has 14 amino acids. Germline CDR1 and CDR2: SNHLY and FYNNEI. In DNA form, the CDR3 reads TGTGCCAGCAGCCGGACAGGGGATTCCTACGAGCAGTACTTC. Protein product: CASSRTGDSYEQYF.

This sequence joins TRBV19 and TRBJ2-1; D might be TRBD2 (5 bases). V dropped 8 bases and J dropped 2 bases, with 10 bases sitting between them. CDR1 and CDR2 (germline): LNHDA, SQIVND (reference sequence). The CDR3 totals 13 residues. The CDR3 bases are TGTGCCAGTTCCGGGATTCCCTACAATGAGCAGTTCTTC. This encodes CASSGIPYNEQFF.

The CDR3 DNA sequence: TGCAGTGCTAGAGGGACGGGACTAGAAAGGTCCGGGGAGCTGTTTTTT. Residues: CSARGTGLERSGELFF. The genes are TRBV20-1 and TRBJ2-2; 8 bases map to TRBD2. J lost 6 bases, V lost 1 base, and 10 bases had no gene match. The CDR3 is made up of 16 amino acids. Germline V gives CDR1 DFQATT, CDR2 SNEGSKA (reference sequence).

The chain carries TRBV15 and TRBJ2-1, with no clear D. The germline V gene has CDR1 LNHNV and CDR2 YYDKDF (reference sequence). With 0 bases removed from V and 4 bases from J, the gap between germline ends came to 7 bases. The CDR3 consists of 14 residues. The CDR3 is CATSREGEYNEQFF. The CDR3 bases are TGTGCCACCAGCAGAGAGGGCGAGTACAATGAGCAGTTCTTC. Complete variable domain (other parts from reference TRBV15 and TRBJ2-1): DAMVIQNPRYQVTQFGKPVTLSCSQTLNHNVMYWYQQKSSQAPKLLFHYYDKDFNNEADTPDNFQSRRPNTSFCFLDIRSPGLGDTAMYLCATSREGEYNEQFFGPGTRLTVL.

The table lists this clonotype with many counts. V usage is TRBV6-5 and J usage is TRBJ2-6; D gene unclear. Germline-derived CDR1 and CDR2 are MNHEY and SVGAGI. The CDR3 loop spans 15 amino acids. Trimming pared 10 bases from V and 5 bases from J, leaving 18 bases between. CDR3 DNA sequence: TGTGCCACCACACGAGCCCCCGCCCGGGCCAACGTCCTGACTTTC. Translated: CATTRAPARANVLTF.

This clonotype was observed once. The chain uses TRBV12-3 or TRBV12-4 and TRBJ2-5, with a possible D match to TRBD2 (6 bases). This CDR3 region has 15 residues. V shed 3 bases and J shed 2 bases, with 13 bases lying between them. The CDR3 here is CASSFWGEKQETQYF. The CDR3 DNA reads TGTGCCAGCAGTTTTTGGGGGGAGAAACAAGAGACCCAGTACTTC.

The chain links TRBV12-3 or TRBV12-4 to TRBJ2-7; perhaps D is TRBD1 or TRBD2 (5 bases each). CDR3 length equals 11 residues. V was pared by 1 base and J by 10 bases, with 8 bases between. DNA for the CDR3: TGTGCCAGCAGTTTAGGGGGGAATCAGTACTTC. It is translated as CASSLGGNQYF.

This clonotype was counted many times. The chain couples TRBV12-3 or TRBV12-4 to TRBJ1-2, with TRBD1 identical over 8 bases. Trimming took 4 bases from V and 4 from J; bases not matched to a gene: 8. This CDR3 has 15 amino acids. CDR3 coding DNA: TGTGCCAGCAGTTCGGCAGGGGGCCTCCGCTATGGCTACACCTTC. Protein product: CASSSAGGLRYGYTF.

This chain uses TRBV20-1 with TRBJ1-2; 7 bases map to TRBD1. V lost 5 bases and J lost 8; bases outside the gene matches: 8. CDR1 is DFQATT and CDR2 is SNEGSKA in the germline V gene (reference sequence). CDR3 size: 12 residues. The CDR3 loop reads CSAPNRGKGYTF. As DNA, the CDR3 is TGCAGTGCTCCAAACAGGGGAAAAGGCTACACCTTC.

This clonotype has a count of ten or more. The chain has TRBV20-1 and TRBJ1-5, with D perhaps matching TRBD1 (6 bases). Germline lookup yields CDR1 DFQATT and CDR2 SNEGSKA (reference sequence). The CDR3 loop spans 16 amino acids. Trimming took 3 bases from V and 1 from J, leaving 16 bases between them. The CDR3 protein is CSASGGRGLSNQPQHF. For the CDR3, the DNA is TGCAGTGCTAGCGGGGGCAGGGGATTGAGCAATCAGCCCCAGCATTTT.

The CDR3 sequence: CASSLRGTANEKLFF. CDR3 nucleotides: TGTGCCAGCAGCTTAAGGGGAACGGCTAATGAAAAACTGTTTTTT. This chain links TRBV5-6 with TRBJ1-4; D perhaps matches TRBD1 (5 bases). Trimming pared 2 bases from V and 3 bases from J, leaving 11 bases between. The CDR3 has 15 residues. The germline CDR1 and CDR2 sequences are SGHDT and YYEEEE.

This clonotype appeared a few times. The chain carries TRBV29-1 and TRBJ2-1; TRBD1 aligns across 8 bases. Germline V lookup: CDR1 SQVTM, CDR2 ANQGSEA. The CDR3 covers 15 residues. V gave up 7 bases and J gave up 4 bases; unmatched junction bases: 12. CDR3 in amino acids: CSADRDRENYNEQFF. The DNA for the CDR3 is TGCAGCGCGGACAGGGATCGGGAGAATTACAATGAGCAGTTCTTC.

This clonotype was counted between two and nine times. The chain has TRBV10-3 and TRBJ1-4; D is uncertain. The germline CDR1 and CDR2 sequences are ENHRY and SYGVKD. Trimming took off 7 bases at V and 5 bases at J, with 8 bases between the two ends. The CDR3 is 12 residues long. In DNA form, the CDR3 reads TGTGCCATCATGGCAGAGAATGAAAAACTGTTTTTT. Its protein product is CAIMAENEKLFF.

In its sample, this clonotype was seen once. V is TRBV7-9 and J is TRBJ2-6; perhaps D is TRBD1 or TRBD2 (5 bases each). Trimming took 5 bases from V and 0 from J, leaving 17 bases between them. The CDR3 contains 18 residues. In germline, CDR1 is SEHNR, CDR2 FQNEAQ (reference sequence). The CDR3 loop reads CASSPRGEALSGANVLTF. CDR3 bases: TGTGCCAGCAGCCCCCGGGGCGAGGCCCTCTCTGGGGCCAACGTCCTGACTTTC. Full variable domain (rest looked up from reference TRBV7-9 and TRBJ2-6): DTGVSQNPRHKITKRGQNVTFRCDPISEHNRLYWYRQTLGQGPEFLTYFQNEAQLEKSRLLSDRFSAERPKGSFSTLEIQRTEQGDSAMYLCASSPRGEALSGANVLTFGAGSRLTVL.

This clonotype was detected a few times. The V call is TRBV6-2 or TRBV6-3, the J call TRBJ2-2; 14 bases map to TRBD2. Trimming cost V 0 bases and J 2 bases; bases outside gene matches: 5. The CDR3 contains 19 residues. CDR1 is MNHEY and CDR2 is SVGEGT in the germline V gene. In DNA form, the CDR3 reads TGTGCCAGCAGTTACTCCGGGACTAGCGGGAGATTTAACACCGGGGAGCTGTTTTTT. It codes for CASSYSGTSGRFNTGELFF.

The chain combines TRBV11-3 with TRBJ2-5, with 8 bases that match TRBD1. CDR1 and CDR2 (germline): SGHNT, YENEEA. V lost 5 bases and J lost 7; bases outside the gene matches: 15. The CDR3 totals 16 residues. The DNA for the CDR3 is TGTGCCAGCAGCCAGGAGTGGGCAGGGGGCGGAGGGACCCAGTACTTC. It codes for CASSQEWAGGGGTQYF. The full variable domain, completed using reference TRBV11-3 and TRBJ2-5, is EAGVVQSPRYKIIEKKQPVAFWCNPISGHNTLYWYLQNLGQGPELLIRYENEEAVDDSQLPKDRFSAERLKGVDSTLKIQPAELGDSAVYLCASSQEWAGGGGTQYFGPGTRLLVL.

The chain couples TRBV7-8 to TRBJ2-1, with no clear D. V lost 2 bases and J 7 bases, leaving 6 bases between the germline ends. Germline V CDR1 and CDR2: SGHVS, FQNEAQ. CDR3 length: 12 amino acids. CDR3 protein: CASSLLRNEQFF. The CDR3 nucleotides are TGTGCCAGCAGCTTATTACGGAATGAGCAGTTCTTC.

The chain recombines TRBV28 with TRBJ1-1, with 11 positions matching TRBD1. After removal of 4 bases from V and 5 bases from J, the junction contained 3 bases not matched to a gene. The length of the CDR3 is 14 residues. Germline loops: CDR1 MDHEN, CDR2 SYDVKM. CDR3 sequence reads: CASSSGTGGTEAFF. CDR3 DNA sequence: TGTGCCAGCAGTTCCGGGACAGGGGGGACTGAAGCTTTCTTT.